Shown below are 19 T cell receptor beta chains from a single sample sequenced in a study of shared clonotypes between healthy human individuals. The naive CD8 fraction comprised CD45RO-negative cells positively selected for CCR7 and excluded terminally differentiated effector memory CD45RA+ cells. The repertoire was sequenced with immunoSEQ multiplex PCR; TCRdb's copy has only in-frame clones and lacks some. Seen here are millions of clones, approximately 94% observed once, and the top ten hold approximately 1.7%. Material for sequencing was naive CD8+ T cells from PBMCs. These receptor sequences come from a man aged 18 to 29 in good health. Some clones in this sample may be carry-over from other donors' samples.

This chain connects TRBV28 to TRBJ2-7; 13 bases are shared with TRBD2. Trimming cost V 5 bases and J 3 bases; bases outside gene matches: 4. CDR3 length: 15 residues. CDR1 MDHEN and CDR2 SYDVKM come from the germline V gene. CDR3 nucleotide sequence: TGTGCCAGCAGTCGACTAGCGGGAGGCGGCTACGAGCAGTACTTC. Protein product: CASSRLAGGGYEQYF.

The V gene is TRBV7-8, the J gene TRBJ2-1, with TRBD2 matching over 9 bases. Germline V CDR1 and CDR2: SGHVS, FQNEAQ. Trimming cost V 4 bases and J 0 bases; bases outside gene matches: 10. The CDR3 runs 18 residues. In nucleotides, the CDR3 is TGTGCCAGCAGCTCCGCTAGCGGGGTCTCCTTCTCCTACAATGAGCAGTTCTTC. As protein: CASSSASGVSFSYNEQFF.

The chain has TRBV5-5 and TRBJ1-5; D is unclear. The CDR3 is 15 amino acids. V lost 0 bases to trimming and J lost 3 bases, with 10 bases between them. Germline CDR1 reads SGHKS; CDR2 reads YYEKEE (reference sequence). The CDR3 spells CASSLEPAHNQPQHF. Written as DNA, the CDR3 is TGTGCCAGCAGCTTGGAGCCAGCCCACAATCAGCCCCAGCATTTT.

The chain joins TRBV2 to TRBJ2-2; TRBD2 matches 7 bases. V gave up 2 bases and J gave up 6 bases; unmatched junction bases: 9. This CDR3 has 16 residues. CDR1 and CDR2 (germline): SNHLY, FYNNEI. The CDR3 here is CASSEFQGRDAGELFF. In DNA form, the CDR3 reads TGTGCCAGCAGTGAATTTCAAGGGAGGGACGCCGGGGAGCTGTTTTTT.

CDR3 loop: CASSQNGQGAGGYTF. The CDR3 bases are TGCGCCAGCAGCCAGAACGGACAGGGGGCGGGTGGCTACACCTTC. The rearrangement joins TRBV4-1 to TRBJ1-2; the match to TRBD1 covers 11 bases. With 3 bases clipped from V and 7 bases from J, the junction kept 7 bases outside the gene matches. This CDR3 comprises 15 residues. Germline V gene sequence: CDR1 MGHRA, CDR2 YSYEKL.

The V call is TRBV4-1, the J call TRBJ2-1; 7 nucleotides line up with TRBD1. With 3 bases clipped from V and 4 bases from J, the junction kept 12 bases outside the gene matches. Germline lookup yields CDR1 MGHRA and CDR2 YSYEKL. CDR3 length equals 17 residues. In DNA form, the CDR3 reads TGCGCCAGCAGCCAGGGGTGGACAGGAGCTGTTTACAATGAGCAGTTCTTC. Translated: CASSQGWTGAVYNEQFF.

The chain uses TRBV15 and TRBJ2-7; 9 nucleotides align to TRBD2. Germline V lookup: CDR1 LNHNV, CDR2 YYDKDF (reference sequence). Trimming removed 5 bases from V and 2 bases from J; junction bases left unmatched: 4. This CDR3 is 14 amino acids long. The CDR3 nucleotides are TGTGCCACCAGCGGACTAGCGAACCCCTACGAGCAGTACTTC. Translation: CATSGLANPYEQYF.

This chain uses TRBV5-6 with TRBJ2-3; the D is unclear. V was trimmed by 4 bases and J by 2 bases, leaving 14 bases between them. CDR3 length equals 15 residues. From germline, CDR1 is SGHDT and CDR2 YYEEEE. Written as DNA, the CDR3 is TGTGCCAGCAGCCCTCAGCCGGAGTCCACAGATACGCAGTATTTT. Translated: CASSPQPESTDTQYF.

In DNA form, the CDR3 reads TGTGCCAGCAGTTACGCGGGGGCCGTTTGGAATGAGCAGTTCTTC. Its protein is CASSYAGAVWNEQFF. The genes are TRBV6-5 and TRBJ2-1; perhaps TRBD2 as D (7 bases). CDR3 length: 15 residues. Trimming left V 2 bases short and J 7 bases short, with 15 bases between. Per the germline V gene, CDR1 is MNHEY and CDR2 is SVGAGI.

This chain connects TRBV6-1 to TRBJ2-1, with 7 bases lining up with TRBD2. With 3 bases clipped from V and 3 bases from J, the junction kept 14 bases outside the gene matches. CDR3 length: 18 amino acids. In germline, CDR1 is MNHNS, CDR2 SASEGT. The CDR3 region is CASSEWLAEQSHYNEQFF. The CDR3, as DNA: TGTGCCAGCAGTGAGTGGCTAGCGGAGCAATCGCACTACAATGAGCAGTTCTTC.

A word on this clone: In the same sample, other DNA sequences code for this CDR3. The rearrangement links TRBV7-9 to TRBJ2-1, with 9 bases matching TRBD2. Trimming at V came to 4 bases and at J to 1 base, leaving 5 bases not matched to a gene. In germline, CDR1 is SEHNR, CDR2 FQNEAQ (reference sequence). The CDR3 length is 16 residues. This chain's CDR3 is CASSSISGSSYNEQFF. The DNA of the CDR3 is TGTGCCAGCAGCTCAATTAGCGGGAGTTCCTACAATGAGCAGTTCTTC.

In regard to this clone: The same CDR3 is also encoded by other DNA sequences in this sample. The V gene is TRBV28, the J gene TRBJ1-5; 8 nucleotides line up with TRBD1. The V gene end was trimmed by 5 bases and the J gene end by 2 bases; junction bases not matched to a gene: 5. Germline V gene lookup returns CDR1 MDHEN and CDR2 SYDVKM. This CDR3 is 15 amino acids long. The CDR3 nucleotides read TGTGCCAGCAGTGATCCGGGACAGGGCAATCAGCCCCAGCATTTT. As protein: CASSDPGQGNQPQHF.

There are a few counts of this clone. J is TRBJ1-1 and V is TRBV7-9; D remains unclear. Looked up from germline, CDR1 is SEHNR and CDR2 is FQNEAQ (reference sequence). The CDR3 spans 14 residues. Trimming pared 1 base from V and 8 bases from J, leaving 14 bases between. The CDR3 is CASSLETLYREAFF. The CDR3, as DNA: TGTGCCAGCAGCTTAGAAACCCTATATCGGGAAGCTTTCTTT.

Worth noting for this clone: The identical CDR3 is also encoded by other nucleotide sequences in the sample. V usage is TRBV28 and J usage is TRBJ1-1; D perhaps matches TRBD1 (6 bases). Per the germline V gene, CDR1 is MDHEN and CDR2 is SYDVKM. Trimming shortened V by 3 bases and J by 5 bases, and 10 bases separated the two germline ends. The length of the CDR3 is 13 residues. The chain's CDR3 is CASSFLGATEAFF. In nucleotides, the CDR3 is TGTGCCAGCAGTTTTTTGGGGGCAACTGAAGCTTTCTTT.

The V gene is TRBV30, the J gene TRBJ2-2, with a weak D call TRBD2 (5 bases). The CDR3 covers 14 residues. Trimming shortened V by 8 bases and J by 0 bases, and 13 bases separated the two germline ends. The V gene's germline CDR1 is GTSNPN and CDR2 SVGIG (reference sequence). CDR3 coding DNA: TGTGCCACGGCACGGGGAACGAACACCGGGGAGCTGTTTTTT. Protein product: CATARGTNTGELFF.

This clone was counted a few times. V gene TRBV2 combines with J gene TRBJ1-5; TRBD1 might be the D (5 bases). This CDR3 has 15 amino acids. The germline CDR1 and CDR2 sequences are SNHLY and FYNNEI. Trimming left V 1 base short and J 6 bases short, with 13 bases between. In DNA form, the CDR3 reads TGTGCCAGCAGTGAAGGTTTAGGGGACCGTCAGCCCCAGCATTTT. Protein sequence: CASSEGLGDRQPQHF.

The chain combines TRBV5-1 with TRBJ2-2; D remains ambiguous. The ends were cut back, 4 bases at V and 1 base at J, with 17 bases in the middle. Per the germline V gene, CDR1 is SGHRS and CDR2 is YFSETQ. CDR3 length equals 17 residues. CDR3 sequence: CASSPDLGWRNTGELFF. CDR3 DNA sequence: TGCGCCAGCAGCCCGGATTTGGGGTGGCGGAACACCGGGGAGCTGTTTTTT.

The gene calls are TRBV27 and TRBJ2-7; D is perhaps TRBD2 (5 bases). The CDR3 contains 13 residues. Germline V gives CDR1 MNHEY, CDR2 SMNVEV (reference sequence). The V and J ends lost 5 bases and 5 bases respectively, with 13 bases between them. The CDR3 spells CASSPLDWDEQYF. The CDR3 region has the DNA TGTGCCAGCAGTCCCTTGGACTGGGACGAGCAGTACTTC.

The count of this clone is one. The chain recombines TRBV2 with TRBJ2-2; a weak D match, TRBD1 (6 bases). The CDR3 is 15 residues long. Trimming took off 7 bases at V and 5 bases at J, with 17 bases between the two ends. Per germline, CDR1 SNHLY and CDR2 FYNNEI. CDR3 protein: CASIKQGMATGELFF. The DNA of the CDR3 is TGTGCCAGCATCAAACAGGGCATGGCGACCGGGGAGCTGTTTTTT. The whole variable domain, remainder taken from reference TRBV2 and TRBJ2-2, is EPEVTQTPSHQVTQMGQEVILRCVPISNHLYFYWYRQILGQKVEFLVSFYNNEISEKSEIFDDQFSVERPDGSNFTLKIRSTKLEDSAMYFCASIKQGMATGELFFGEGSRLTVL.